This T cell receptor (beta chain) stems from a study of CD8+CD57+ T cells in acquired aplastic anemia. Looking at the study overall: Sorted CD4+ plus CD8+ cells gave DNA averaging around 3 ug.

The sample holds many counts of this clonotype. TCR beta VDJ and CDR3 were profiled, and genomic DNA was the template. TCRdb re-derived calls from the reads in MiXCR, one entry per CDR3 protein. The sample records some 220,000 distinct CDR3 sequences, roughly 33% being singletons. CDR3 length: 15 amino acids. Trimming cost V 6 bases and J 4 bases; bases outside gene matches: 8. The V gene's germline CDR1 is MNHNS and CDR2 SASEGT. The chain employs TRBV6-1 and TRBJ1-2; 10 bases align to TRBD1. The clonotype originates from a human donor in good health, serving as a control. Sequencing was performed on sorted CD4+, CD8+, or CD8+CD57+ T cells (not recorded which) from PBMCs. CDR3: CASSRDRGSGYGYTF. DNA for the CDR3: TGTGCCAGCAGCCGGGACAGGGGTTCGGGCTATGGCTACACCTTC.